Listed here are 16 T cell receptor beta chains from one sample, sequenced in a study of blood T cell repertoires in COVID-19. Produced via immunoSEQ multiplex PCR; TCRdb's table is partial and in-frame only. The sample includes about 440,000 clones, 88% seen only once; the top ten take 10% to 15%. Sequences were obtained from peripheral blood. These TCRs come from a woman in her forties or fifties with COVID-19, enrolled during active disease.

This sequence joins TRBV5-1 and TRBJ1-1; no clear D gene. The germline V gene has CDR1 SGHRS and CDR2 YFSETQ. The CDR3 totals 14 residues. Deletions cut 3 bases from V and 5 bases from J, with 14 bases between. The DNA for the CDR3 is TGCGCCAGCAGCTACGGCCCCGGAGGAACTGAAGCTTTCTTT. It codes for CASSYGPGGTEAFF.

The CDR3 coding sequence is TGTGCCAGCAGCCGGGACTCGCCGTACGAGCAGTACTTC. Protein product: CASSRDSPYEQYF. The chain uses TRBV28 and TRBJ2-7; weak D call: TRBD2 (6 bases). The CDR3 is 13 residues long. CDR1 is MDHEN and CDR2 is SYDVKM in the germline V gene. V was pared by 6 bases and J by 4 bases, with 13 bases between.

This clone was seen only once. The rearrangement links TRBV6-5 to TRBJ1-5; D is unresolved. This CDR3 is built from 14 residues. Between the trimmed V and J ends, which lost 0 bases and 4 bases, there was a span of 7 bases. In germline, CDR1 is MNHEY, CDR2 SVGAGI. The CDR3: CASSYSLVNQPQHF. CDR3 DNA sequence: TGTGCCAGCAGTTACTCGTTAGTGAATCAGCCCCAGCATTTT.

This clone was observed a few times. V gene TRBV21-1 combines with J gene TRBJ1-3; TRBD1, the table's D call, was not compared with the DNA. TRBV21-1 represents a pseudogene. This CDR3 spans 17 amino acids. The CDR3 here is CASSNKYRGQYGNTIYF. In DNA, the CDR3 is TGTGCCAGCAGCAATAAATACAGGGGGCAATACGGAAACACCATATATTTT.

This sequence joins TRBV7-9 and TRBJ2-3; 8 bases agree with TRBD1. The CDR3 length is 16 residues. Per the germline V gene, CDR1 is SEHNR and CDR2 is FQNEAQ (reference sequence). V dropped 2 bases and J dropped 1; count of bases not matched to a gene: 5. This CDR3 reads CASSLTGGEGTDTQYF. In nucleotides, the CDR3 is TGTGCCAGCAGCTTAACAGGGGGAGAAGGCACAGATACGCAGTATTTT.

J is TRBJ2-7 and V is TRBV29-1; D is perhaps TRBD2 (6 bases). Germline V gene sequence: CDR1 SQVTM, CDR2 ANQGSEA. V was pared by 6 bases and J by 6 bases, with 24 bases between. This CDR3 spans 15 amino acids. CDR3 amino acids: CSVAHRADNGGEQYF. For the CDR3, the DNA is TGCAGCGTCGCTCATAGGGCAGACAACGGGGGCGAGCAGTACTTC.

The chain recombines TRBV6-5 with TRBJ1-2, with a possible D match to TRBD1 (5 bases). The germline V gene has CDR1 MNHEY and CDR2 SVGAGI. The CDR3 has 13 amino acids. V lost 7 bases to trimming and J lost 7 bases, with 16 bases between them. CDR3 region: CASNVQASVGYTF. CDR3 bases: TGTGCCAGCAATGTACAGGCTTCGGTTGGCTACACCTTC.

This clone was recorded only once. The genes are TRBV5-5 and TRBJ1-5, with TRBD1 as a possible D gene (6 bases). The CDR3 totals 14 residues. From germline, CDR1 is SGHKS and CDR2 YYEKEE (reference sequence). V lost 0 bases, J lost 7 bases, and 11 bases lay in between. CDR3 in DNA: TGTGCCAGCAGCTTGGAGGGGGTTCACCAGCCCCAGCATTTT. Protein: CASSLEGVHQPQHF.

The V and J genes are TRBV19 and TRBJ1-2; D perhaps matches TRBD1 (5 bases). CDR3 size: 18 residues. Trimming shortened V by 1 base and J by 2 bases, and 20 bases separated the two germline ends. Germline CDR1 is LNHDA and CDR2 is SQIVND (reference sequence). DNA for the CDR3: TGTGCCAGTAGTATAGGCCCCGCGTCGGGGGGGAGCAACTATGGCTACACCTTC. As protein: CASSIGPASGGSNYGYTF.

V and J are TRBV19 and TRBJ2-3; 8 bases align to TRBD2. This CDR3 is built from 15 residues. CDR1 is LNHDA, CDR2 SQIVND, per germline (reference sequence). The trim removed 5 bases at V and 1 base at J, leaving 5 bases unmatched. The CDR3 nucleotides read TGTGCCAGTAGTGTCGGGGGGGGCCGCACAGATACGCAGTATTTT. It specifies CASSVGGGRTDTQYF.

In its sample, this clone was seen once. The chain is built from TRBV30 and TRBJ2-7; D is perhaps TRBD1 (5 bases). CDR1 GTSNPN and CDR2 SVGIG come from the germline V gene (reference sequence). The CDR3 runs 12 residues. V dropped 3 bases and J dropped 2 bases, with 8 bases sitting between them. The CDR3: CAWSLQAYEQYF. DNA of the CDR3: TGTGCCTGGAGCCTACAGGCCTACGAGCAGTACTTC. Combining the CDR3 with reference TRBV30 and TRBJ2-7 gives the whole variable domain SQTIHQWPATLVQPVGSPLSLECTVEGTSNPNLYWYRQAAGRGLQLLFYSVGIGQISSEVPQNLSASRPQDRQFILSSKKLLLSDSGFYLCAWSLQAYEQYFGPGTRLTVT.

V gene TRBV6-5 combines with J gene TRBJ1-6, with TRBD1 matching over 8 bases. From germline, CDR1 is MNHEY and CDR2 SVGAGI. The CDR3 sequence is 14 residues long. Trimming took 8 bases from V and 7 from J; bases not matched to a gene: 7. CDR3 loop: CASSRDRQNSPLHF. The CDR3 nucleotides read TGTGCCAGCTCCCGGGACAGGCAAAATTCACCCCTCCACTTT.

The J gene is TRBJ2-7, the V gene TRBV7-9; 7 bases map to TRBD1. This CDR3 is 16 amino acids long. Looked up from germline, CDR1 is SEHNR and CDR2 is FQNEAQ (reference sequence). Unmatched junction bases numbered 12, after V lost 5 bases and J lost 2 bases. The CDR3 sequence is CASSQIATGSPYEQYF. The CDR3 DNA reads TGTGCCAGCAGCCAAATAGCGACAGGGTCCCCCTACGAGCAGTACTTC.

V usage is TRBV7-9 and J usage is TRBJ1-1; TRBD1 matches 7 bases. Trimming cost V 6 bases and J 5 bases; bases outside gene matches: 9. The CDR3 spans 14 residues. Germline values: CDR1 SEHNR, CDR2 FQNEAQ (reference sequence). The DNA for the CDR3 is TGTGCCAGCAGTCCACAGGGGCGCGGGACTGAAGCTTTCTTT. Encoded protein: CASSPQGRGTEAFF. The entire variable domain, with the rest obtained from reference TRBV7-9 and TRBJ1-1, is as follows: DTGVSQNPRHKITKRGQNVTFRCDPISEHNRLYWYRQTLGQGPEFLTYFQNEAQLEKSRLLSDRFSAERPKGSFSTLEIQRTEQGDSAMYLCASSPQGRGTEAFFGQGTRLTVV.

V and J are TRBV4-1 and TRBJ2-7; TRBD1 agrees at 9 bases. The CDR3 consists of 14 residues. J lost 3 bases, V lost 5 bases, and 5 bases had no gene match. The germline V gene encodes CDR1 MGHRA and CDR2 YSYEKL. In DNA, the CDR3 is TGCGCCAGCAGCTTGACGGGACAGGGCTACGAGCAGTACTTC. Protein sequence: CASSLTGQGYEQYF.

V and J are TRBV3-1 (or the pseudogene TRBV3-2) and TRBJ1-1; D is ambiguous. Germline CDR1 and CDR2: LGHDT and YNNKEL (reference sequence). The CDR3 runs 14 residues. Trimming left V 4 bases short and J 3 bases short, with 12 bases between. DNA for the CDR3: TGTGCCAGCAGCCTCTTATTGTCGGACACTGAAGCTTTCTTT. Its protein is CASSLLLSDTEAFF.